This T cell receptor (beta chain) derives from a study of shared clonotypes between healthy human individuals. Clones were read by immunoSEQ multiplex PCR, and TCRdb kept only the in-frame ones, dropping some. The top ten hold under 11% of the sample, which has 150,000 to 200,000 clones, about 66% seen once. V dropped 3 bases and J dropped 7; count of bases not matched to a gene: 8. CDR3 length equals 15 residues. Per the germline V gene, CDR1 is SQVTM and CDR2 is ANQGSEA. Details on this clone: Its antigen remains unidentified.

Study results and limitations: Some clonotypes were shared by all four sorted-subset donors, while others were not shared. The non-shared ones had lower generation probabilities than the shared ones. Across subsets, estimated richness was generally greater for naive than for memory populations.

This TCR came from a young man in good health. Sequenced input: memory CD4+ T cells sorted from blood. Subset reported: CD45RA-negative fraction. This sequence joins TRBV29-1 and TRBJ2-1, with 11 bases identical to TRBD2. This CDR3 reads CSVEFLAGGWNEQFF. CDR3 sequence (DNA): TGCAGCGTTGAGTTTCTAGCGGGAGGATGGAATGAGCAGTTCTTC.